Listed here are 5 T cell receptor beta chains from one sample, sequenced in a study of cytomegalovirus exposure and HLA in healthy donors. PCR amplification relied on 60 Vbeta primers (plus 13 Jbeta primers). Libraries were prepared by immunoSEQ multiplex PCR; TCRdb keeps only in-frame clonotypes and omits some of them. The specimen's table records more than 95,000 clones. The sample was PBMCs. The receptors were gathered from a man aged 40-50 years in good health and CMV-seronegative.

The rearrangement links TRBV9 to TRBJ1-2; maybe TRBD1 (6 bases). The V end lost 3 bases, the J end lost 7 bases, and 16 bases lay between the germline ends. Germline V gene sequence: CDR1 SGDLS, CDR2 YYNGEE. There are 14 residues in the CDR3. This CDR3 reads CASSGTGGQGGYTF. Here the CDR3 DNA reads TGTGCCAGCAGCGGAACGGGGGGGCAGGGTGGCTACACCTTC.

V and J are TRBV10-2 and TRBJ2-7, with 7 nucleotides matching TRBD1. The CDR3 spans 16 residues. Germline CDR1 reads WSHSY; CDR2 reads SAAADI. V gave up 2 bases and J gave up 5 bases; unmatched junction bases: 12. The CDR3 sequence: CASSERATGKGHEQYF. CDR3 DNA: TGCGCCAGCAGTGAGAGGGCGACAGGGAAGGGCCACGAGCAGTACTTC.

The CDR3 sequence is CASRPDSLMNTEAFF. The CDR3 DNA follows: TGTGCCAGCAGACCCGACAGCTTAATGAACACTGAAGCTTTCTTT. The chain joins TRBV6-5 to TRBJ1-1; a weak D match, TRBD1 (5 bases). V lost 6 bases to trimming and J lost 0 bases, with 14 bases between them. CDR1 and CDR2 (germline): MNHEY, SVGAGI. The CDR3 has 15 residues.

The J gene is TRBJ2-1, the V gene TRBV2; 9 nucleotides line up with TRBD2. The CDR3 extends over 14 amino acids. J was trimmed by 7 bases and V by 6 bases; bases with no gene match: 7. Germline V gene lookup returns CDR1 SNHLY and CDR2 FYNNEI. The CDR3 loop is CASRLAGIGNEQFF. In nucleotides, the CDR3 is TGTGCCAGCAGGCTAGCGGGAATAGGAAATGAGCAGTTCTTC.

The DNA for the CDR3 is TGTGCCAGTAGTTGGCAGGGAGGCGAGACCCAGTACTTC. Translating gives CASSWQGGETQYF. The V gene is TRBV19, the J gene TRBJ2-5; tentatively, D is TRBD2 (6 bases). The V and J ends lost 5 bases and 5 bases respectively, with 12 bases between them. The CDR3 has 13 amino acids. Germline V lookup: CDR1 LNHDA, CDR2 SQIVND (reference sequence).